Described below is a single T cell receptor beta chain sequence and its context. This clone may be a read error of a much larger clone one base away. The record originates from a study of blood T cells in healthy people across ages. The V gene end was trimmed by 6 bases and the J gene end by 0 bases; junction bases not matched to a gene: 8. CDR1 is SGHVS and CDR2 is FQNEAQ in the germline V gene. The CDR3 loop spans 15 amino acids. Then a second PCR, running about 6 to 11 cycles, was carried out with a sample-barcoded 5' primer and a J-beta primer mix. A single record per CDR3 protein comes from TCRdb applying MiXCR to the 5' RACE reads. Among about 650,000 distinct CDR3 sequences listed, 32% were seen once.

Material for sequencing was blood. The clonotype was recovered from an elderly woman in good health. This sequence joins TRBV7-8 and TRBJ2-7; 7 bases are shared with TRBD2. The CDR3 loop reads CASSTLPGGSYEQYF. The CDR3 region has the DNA TGTGCCAGCAGTACCCTACCGGGGGGCTCCTACGAGCAGTACTTC.